This T cell receptor (beta chain) was found in a study of blood T cell repertoires in COVID-19. The CDR3 has 18 residues. Germline CDR1 and CDR2: SGHRS and YFSETQ. Between the trimmed V and J ends, which lost 4 bases and 4 bases, there was a span of 21 bases. The assay was immunoSEQ multiplex PCR, and TCRdb's table has in-frame clones only and misses some. The sample contains approximately 220,000 clones, roughly nine tenths of which appear only once. The receptor was isolated from a man aged 40-49 years with acute or convalescent COVID-19. Sequenced material: peripheral blood. The chain has TRBV5-1 and TRBJ1-6; D is unclear. CDR3 loop: CASSRTPTGRVYNSPLHF. For the CDR3, the DNA is TGCGCCAGCAGCCGGACGCCTACGGGAAGAGTATATAATTCACCCCTCCACTTT.